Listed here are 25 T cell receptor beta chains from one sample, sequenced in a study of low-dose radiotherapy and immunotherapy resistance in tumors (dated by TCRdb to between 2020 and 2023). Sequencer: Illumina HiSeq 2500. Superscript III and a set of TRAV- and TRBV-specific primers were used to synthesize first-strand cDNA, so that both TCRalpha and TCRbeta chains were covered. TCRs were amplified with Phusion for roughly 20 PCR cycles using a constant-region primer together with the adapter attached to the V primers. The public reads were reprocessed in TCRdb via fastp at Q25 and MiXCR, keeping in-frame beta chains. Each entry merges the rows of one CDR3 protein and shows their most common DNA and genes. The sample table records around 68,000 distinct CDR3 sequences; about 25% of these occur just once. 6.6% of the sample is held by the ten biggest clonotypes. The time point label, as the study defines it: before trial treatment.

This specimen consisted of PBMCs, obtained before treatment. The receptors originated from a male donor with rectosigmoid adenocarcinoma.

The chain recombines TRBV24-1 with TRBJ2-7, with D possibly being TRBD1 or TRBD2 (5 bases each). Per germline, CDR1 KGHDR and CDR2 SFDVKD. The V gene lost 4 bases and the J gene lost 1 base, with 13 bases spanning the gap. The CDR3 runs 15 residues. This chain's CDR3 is CATSDPGTDSYEQYF. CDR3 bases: TGTGCCACCAGTGACCCTGGGACGGATTCCTACGAGCAGTACTTC.

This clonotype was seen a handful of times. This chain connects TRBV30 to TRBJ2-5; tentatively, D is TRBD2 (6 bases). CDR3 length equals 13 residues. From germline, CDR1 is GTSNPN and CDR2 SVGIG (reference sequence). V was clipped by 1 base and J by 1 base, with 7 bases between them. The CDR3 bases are TGTGCCTGGAGTGGGGACTTCCAAGAGACCCAGTACTTC. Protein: CAWSGDFQETQYF.

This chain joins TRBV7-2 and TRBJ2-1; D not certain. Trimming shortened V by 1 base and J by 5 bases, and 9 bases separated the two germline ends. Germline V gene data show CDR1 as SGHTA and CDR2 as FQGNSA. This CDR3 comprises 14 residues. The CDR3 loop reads CASSLGTVDNEQFF. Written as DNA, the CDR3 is TGTGCCAGCAGCTTAGGGACGGTAGACAATGAGCAGTTCTTC.

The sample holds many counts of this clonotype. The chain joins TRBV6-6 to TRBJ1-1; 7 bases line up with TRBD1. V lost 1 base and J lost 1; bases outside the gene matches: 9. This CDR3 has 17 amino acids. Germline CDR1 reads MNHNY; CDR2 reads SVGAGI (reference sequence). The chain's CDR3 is CASSYFLVGQQNTEAFF. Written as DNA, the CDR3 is TGTGCCAGCAGTTACTTTTTGGTGGGACAGCAGAACACTGAAGCTTTCTTT.

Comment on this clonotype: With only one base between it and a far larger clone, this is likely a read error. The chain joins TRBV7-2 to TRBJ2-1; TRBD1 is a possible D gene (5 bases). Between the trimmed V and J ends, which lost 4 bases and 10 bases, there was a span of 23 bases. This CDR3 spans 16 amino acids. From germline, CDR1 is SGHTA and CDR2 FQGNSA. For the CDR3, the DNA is TGTGCCAGCAGCTCAGATGGCCTCAGCCTCTGGGGCGAGCAGTTCTTC. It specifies CASSSDGLSLWGEQFF. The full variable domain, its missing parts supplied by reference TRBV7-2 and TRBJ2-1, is GAGVSQSPSNKVTEKGKDVELRCDPISGHTALYWYRQSLGQGLEFLIYFQGNSAPDKSGLPSDRFSAERTGGSVSTLTIQRTQQEDSAVYLCASSSDGLSLWGEQFFGPGTRLTVL.

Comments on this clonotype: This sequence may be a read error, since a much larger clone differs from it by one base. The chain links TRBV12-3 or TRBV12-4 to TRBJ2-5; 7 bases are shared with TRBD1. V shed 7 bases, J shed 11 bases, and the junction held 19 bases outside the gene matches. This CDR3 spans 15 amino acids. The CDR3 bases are TGTGCCAGCACCCTCACCGGGACAGCTTACAATGAGCAGTACTTC. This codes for CASTLTGTAYNEQYF.

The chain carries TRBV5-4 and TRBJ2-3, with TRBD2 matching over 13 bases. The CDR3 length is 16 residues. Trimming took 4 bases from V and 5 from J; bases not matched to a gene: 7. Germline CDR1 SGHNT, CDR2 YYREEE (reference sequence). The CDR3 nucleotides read TGTGCCAGCAGCGAAGGACTAGCGGGAGCGGGAGATACGCAGTATTTT. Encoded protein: CASSEGLAGAGDTQYF.

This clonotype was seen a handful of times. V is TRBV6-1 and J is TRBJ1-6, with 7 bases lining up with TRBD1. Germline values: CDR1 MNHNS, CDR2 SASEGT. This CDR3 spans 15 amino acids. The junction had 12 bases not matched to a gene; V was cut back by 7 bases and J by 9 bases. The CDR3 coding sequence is TGTGCCAGCACGGTTGACAGGGAACTTCTTTCACCCCTCCACTTT. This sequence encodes CASTVDRELLSPLHF.

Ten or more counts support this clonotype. The CDR3 loop reads CASKPLSNQPQHF. CDR3 DNA sequence: TGTGCCAGCAAACCCCTCAGCAATCAGCCCCAGCATTTT. The V call is TRBV6-2 or TRBV6-3, the J call TRBJ1-5; D is uncertain. The V gene lost 7 bases and the J gene lost 1 base, with 8 bases spanning the gap. Germline V gene data show CDR1 as MNHEY and CDR2 as SVGEGT. This CDR3 contains 13 residues.

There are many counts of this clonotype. The CDR3 nucleotides are TGCGCCAGCAGCCCCCTCGGGACTAGCGGTTACAATGAGCAGTTCTTC. It encodes CASSPLGTSGYNEQFF. The rearrangement joins TRBV4-3 to TRBJ2-1, with TRBD2 matching over 11 bases. CDR1 and CDR2 (germline): LGHNA, YSLEER. There are 16 residues in the CDR3. Trimming removed 4 bases from V and 4 bases from J; junction bases left unmatched: 6.

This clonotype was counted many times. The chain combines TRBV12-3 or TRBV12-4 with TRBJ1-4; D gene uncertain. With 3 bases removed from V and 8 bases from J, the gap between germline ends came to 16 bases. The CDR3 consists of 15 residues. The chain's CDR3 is CASSFRAARGEKLFF. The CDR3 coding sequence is TGTGCCAGCAGTTTTAGGGCAGCCCGAGGAGAAAAACTGTTTTTT.

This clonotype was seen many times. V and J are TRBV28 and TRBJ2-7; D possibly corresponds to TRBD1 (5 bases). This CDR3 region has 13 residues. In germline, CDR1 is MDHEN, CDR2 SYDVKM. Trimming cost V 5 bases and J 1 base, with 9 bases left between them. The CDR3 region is CASSTGPSYEQYF. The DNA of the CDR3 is TGTGCCAGCAGTACAGGTCCTTCCTACGAGCAGTACTTC.

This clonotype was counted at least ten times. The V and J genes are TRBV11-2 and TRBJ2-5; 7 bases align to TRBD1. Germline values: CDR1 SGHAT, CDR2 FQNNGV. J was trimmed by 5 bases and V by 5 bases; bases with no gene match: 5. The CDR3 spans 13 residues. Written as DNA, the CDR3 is TGTGCCAGCAGCAACGACAGGGTGGAGACCCAGTACTTC. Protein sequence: CASSNDRVETQYF. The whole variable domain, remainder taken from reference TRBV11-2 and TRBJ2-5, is EAGVAQSPRYKIIEKRQSVAFWCNPISGHATLYWYQQILGQGPKLLIQFQNNGVVDDSQLPKDRFSAERLKGVDSTLKIQPAKLEDSAVYLCASSNDRVETQYFGPGTRLLVL.

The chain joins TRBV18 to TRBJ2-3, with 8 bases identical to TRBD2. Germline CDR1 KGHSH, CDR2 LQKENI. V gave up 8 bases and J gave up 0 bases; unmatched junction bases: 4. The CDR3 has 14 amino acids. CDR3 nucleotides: TGTGCCAGCCGCGGGAGGTCTAGCACAGATACGCAGTATTTT. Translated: CASRGRSSTDTQYF. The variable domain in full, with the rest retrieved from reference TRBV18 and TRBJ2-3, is NAGVMQNPRHLVRRRGQEARLRCSPMKGHSHVYWYRQLPEEGLKFMVYLQKENIIDESGMPKERFSAEFPKEGPSILRIQQVVRGDSAAYFCASRGRSSTDTQYFGPGTRLTVL.

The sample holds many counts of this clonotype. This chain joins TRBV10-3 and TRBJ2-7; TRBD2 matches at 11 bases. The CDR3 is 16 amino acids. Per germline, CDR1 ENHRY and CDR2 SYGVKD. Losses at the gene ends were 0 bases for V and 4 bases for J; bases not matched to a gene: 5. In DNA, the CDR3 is TGTGCCATCAGTGAGTCTCTAGCGGGAGGAGGTTACGAGCAGTACTTC. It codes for CAISESLAGGGYEQYF.

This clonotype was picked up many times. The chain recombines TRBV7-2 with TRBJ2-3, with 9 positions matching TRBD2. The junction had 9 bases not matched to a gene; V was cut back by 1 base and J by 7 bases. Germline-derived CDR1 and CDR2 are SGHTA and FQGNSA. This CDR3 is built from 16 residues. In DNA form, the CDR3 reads TGTGCCAGCAGCTTAGACGGCGGGGGGGCCATAAATACGCAGTATTTT. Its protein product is CASSLDGGGAINTQYF. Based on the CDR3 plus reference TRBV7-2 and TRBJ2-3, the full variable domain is GAGVSQSPSNKVTEKGKDVELRCDPISGHTALYWYRQSLGQGLEFLIYFQGNSAPDKSGLPSDRFSAERTGGSVSTLTIQRTQQEDSAVYLCASSLDGGGAINTQYFGPGTRLTVL.

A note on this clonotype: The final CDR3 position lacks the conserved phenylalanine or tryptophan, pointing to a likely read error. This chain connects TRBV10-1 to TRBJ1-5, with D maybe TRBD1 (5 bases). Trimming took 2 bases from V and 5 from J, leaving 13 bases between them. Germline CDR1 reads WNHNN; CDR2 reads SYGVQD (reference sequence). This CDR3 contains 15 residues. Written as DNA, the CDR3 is TGCGCCAGCAGTGAGGGACCAGGGCCCTATCAGCCCCAGCATCTT. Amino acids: CASSEGPGPYQPQHL.

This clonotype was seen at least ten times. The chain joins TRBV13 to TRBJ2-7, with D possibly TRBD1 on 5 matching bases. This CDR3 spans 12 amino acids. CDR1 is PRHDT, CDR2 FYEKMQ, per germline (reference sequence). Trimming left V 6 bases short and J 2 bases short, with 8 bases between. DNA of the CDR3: TGTGCCAGCAGGGGGCAAACCTACGAGCAGTACTTC. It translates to CASRGQTYEQYF. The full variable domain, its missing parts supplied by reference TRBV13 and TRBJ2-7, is AAGVIQSPRHLIKEKRETATLKCYPIPRHDTVYWYQQGPGQDPQFLISFYEKMQSDKGSIPDRFSAQQFSDYHSELNMSSLELGDSALYFCASRGQTYEQYFGPGTRLTVT.

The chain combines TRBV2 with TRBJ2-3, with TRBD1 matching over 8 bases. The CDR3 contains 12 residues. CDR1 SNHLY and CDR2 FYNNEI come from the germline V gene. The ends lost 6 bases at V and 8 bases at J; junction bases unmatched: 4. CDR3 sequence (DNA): TGTGCCAGCAGAATAGGACAGGGTACGCAGTATTTT. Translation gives CASRIGQGTQYF. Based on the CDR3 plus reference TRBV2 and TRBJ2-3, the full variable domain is EPEVTQTPSHQVTQMGQEVILRCVPISNHLYFYWYRQILGQKVEFLVSFYNNEISEKSEIFDDQFSVERPDGSNFTLKIRSTKLEDSAMYFCASRIGQGTQYFGPGTRLTVL.

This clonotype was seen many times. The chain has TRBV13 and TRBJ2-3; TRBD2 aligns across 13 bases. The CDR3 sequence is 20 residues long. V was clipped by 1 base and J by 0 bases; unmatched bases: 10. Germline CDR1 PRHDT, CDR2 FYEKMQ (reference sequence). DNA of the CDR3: TGTGCCAGCAGCTTAGCAGTAAGGACTAGCGGGAGTTGGAGCACAGATACGCAGTATTTT. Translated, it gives CASSLAVRTSGSWSTDTQYF.

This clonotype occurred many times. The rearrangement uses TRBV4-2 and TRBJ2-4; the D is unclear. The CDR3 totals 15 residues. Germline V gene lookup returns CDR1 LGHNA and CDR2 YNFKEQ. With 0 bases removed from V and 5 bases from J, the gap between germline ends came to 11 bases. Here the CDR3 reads CASSQETQRQNIQYF. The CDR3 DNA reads TGTGCCAGCAGCCAAGAAACCCAGAGACAAAACATTCAGTACTTC.

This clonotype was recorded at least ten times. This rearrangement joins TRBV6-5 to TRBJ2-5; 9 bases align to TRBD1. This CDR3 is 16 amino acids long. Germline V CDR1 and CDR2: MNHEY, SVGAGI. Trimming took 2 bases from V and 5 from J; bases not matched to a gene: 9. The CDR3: CASSYAQQGAGETQYF. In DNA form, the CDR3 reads TGTGCCAGCAGTTACGCGCAACAGGGGGCCGGGGAGACCCAGTACTTC.

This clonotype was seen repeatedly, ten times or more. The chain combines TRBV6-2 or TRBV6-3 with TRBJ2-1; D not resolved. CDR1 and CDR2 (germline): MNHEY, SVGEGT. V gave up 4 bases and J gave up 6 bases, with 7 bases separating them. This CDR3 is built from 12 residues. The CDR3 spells CASSSRGNEQFF. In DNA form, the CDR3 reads TGTGCCAGCAGTTCCCGCGGCAATGAGCAGTTCTTC.

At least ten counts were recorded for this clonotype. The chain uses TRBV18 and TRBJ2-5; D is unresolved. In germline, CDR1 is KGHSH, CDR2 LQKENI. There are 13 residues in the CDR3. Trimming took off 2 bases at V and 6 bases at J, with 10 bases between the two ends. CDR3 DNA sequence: TGTGCCAGCTCACCAATAAAGTTCCAGACCCAGTACTTC. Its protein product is CASSPIKFQTQYF.

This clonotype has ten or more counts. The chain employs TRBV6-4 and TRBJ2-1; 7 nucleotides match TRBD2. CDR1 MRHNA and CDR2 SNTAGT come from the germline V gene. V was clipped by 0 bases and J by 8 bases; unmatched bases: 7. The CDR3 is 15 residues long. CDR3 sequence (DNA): TGTGCCAGCAGTGACTCCTTCATGACTAGCCATGAGCAGTTCTTC. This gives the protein CASSDSFMTSHEQFF.